This T cell receptor (beta chain) is from a study of vaccination and CD4 T cells after COVID-19. The wider study: The convalescents comprised six males and four females, two of them Hispanic. Either a CEFX pool, an HIV-1 Nef pool, or no peptide was added to control cultures. Median time from COVID diagnosis to post-COVID sampling was under 120 days (35 to 161). Spike peptides, overlapping and drawn from SARS-CoV-2, HCoV-NL63, HCoV-OC43 and HCoV-229E, were used to stimulate cells.

About this clonotype: Its specificity is not known.

The CDR3 contains 13 residues. Trimming pared 6 bases from V and 4 bases from J, leaving 10 bases between. From germline, CDR1 is MDHEN and CDR2 SYDVKM. Sequenced with the Oncomine TCR Beta short-read assay was DNA taken from cultured CD4+ T cells. MiXCR was run by TCRdb on the PCR reads, yielding one entry per CDR3 protein. The sample yields approximately 26,000 distinct CDR3 sequences, less than 50% seen once. Treatment: roughly ten-day PBMC culture with coronavirus spike peptide pools or control peptides (ViraFEST assay). J is TRBJ2-1 and V is TRBV28, with TRBD1 as a possible D gene (6 bases). This TCR was sampled from a human donor who had recovered from COVID-19. Sequences were obtained from CD4+ T cells from blood, cultured in vitro. CDR3 sequence (DNA): TGTGCCAGCAGGGGGGACACTTACAATGAGCAGTTCTTC. It codes for CASRGDTYNEQFF. Full variable domain (outside the CDR3, taken from reference TRBV28 and TRBJ2-1): DVKVTQSSRYLVKRTGEKVFLECVQDMDHENMFWYRQDPGLGLRLIYFSYDVKMKEKGDIPEGYSVSREKKERFSLILESASTNQTSMYLCASRGDTYNEQFFGPGTRLTVL.